Below, 14 T cell receptor beta chains from the same sample are listed, as sequenced in a study of T cells in Graves' hyperthyroidism and ophthalmopathy. RNA transcripts yielded amplified TCR beta CDR3 regions. During a first-round RT-PCR of the TCR CDR3, the HTBI primer set was used. MiXCR was run by TCRdb on the multiplex PCR reads, yielding one entry per CDR3 protein. The sample comprises about 380,000 distinct CDR3 sequences, 11% to 15% of which are singletons, and approximately 10% rests with the top ten. The source material was blood. These receptors were collected from a woman aged 55 to 70 with Graves' hyperthyroidism.

The chain recombines TRBV14 with TRBJ1-6; the match to TRBD1 covers 7 bases. The length of the CDR3 is 12 residues. J lost 13 bases, V lost 2 bases, and 2 bases had no gene match. Germline values: CDR1 SGHDN, CDR2 FVKESK. CDR3 DNA: TGTGCCAGCAGCCAAAAGGGGGCCCCCCTCCACTTT. Residues: CASSQKGAPLHF.

This clonotype occurred many times. J is TRBJ1-5 and V is TRBV30; no clear D. Germline CDR1 reads GTSNPN; CDR2 reads SVGIG (reference sequence). The CDR3 is 13 residues long. V was pared by 0 bases and J by 3 bases, with 6 bases between. The CDR3 loop reads CAWSVTHNQPQHF. The CDR3 DNA sequence: TGTGCCTGGAGTGTAACACACAATCAGCCCCAGCATTTT.

The CDR3 protein is CAWSWRSYNEQFF. The DNA for the CDR3 is TGTGCCTGGAGTTGGCGGTCCTACAATGAGCAGTTCTTC. The gene calls are TRBV30 and TRBJ2-1; D unresolved. Trimming stripped 2 bases from V and 1 base from J, with 6 bases between. This CDR3 is built from 13 residues. Germline V gene data show CDR1 as GTSNPN and CDR2 as SVGIG (reference sequence).

The table lists this clonotype with a few counts. V is TRBV30 and J is TRBJ2-1; D is uncertain. This CDR3 has 13 residues. Trimming removed 0 bases at V and 5 bases at J, with 8 bases between. Germline V gene lookup returns CDR1 GTSNPN and CDR2 SVGIG (reference sequence). This chain's CDR3 is CAWSVHGNNEQFF. CDR3 nucleotide sequence: TGTGCCTGGAGTGTACACGGAAACAATGAGCAGTTCTTC.

Comment on this clonotype: The conserved phenylalanine or tryptophan normally closing the CDR3 is absent here, so this likely arose from a read error. This chain joins TRBV18 and TRBJ1-1; no clear D gene. Trimming removed 3 bases at V and 1 base at J, with 9 bases between. CDR3 size: 14 residues. Germline V gene data show CDR1 as KGHSH and CDR2 as LQKENI. The CDR3 DNA sequence: TGTGCCAGCTCACCTGCGACGGAGAACACTGAAGCTTTCCTT. Translating gives CASSPATENTEAFL.

This rearrangement joins TRBV12-3 or TRBV12-4 to TRBJ1-2, with D possibly TRBD1 on 5 matching bases. CDR3 size: 12 residues. The ends were cut back, 3 bases at V and 8 bases at J, with 10 bases in the middle. The CDR3, as DNA: TGTGCCAGCAGTTTGGGGGATCGAGGCTACACCTTC. This sequence encodes CASSLGDRGYTF.

This clonotype was seen repeatedly, ten times or more. The V call is TRBV20-1, the J call TRBJ2-7, with TRBD1 matching 10 bases. The CDR3 contains 15 residues. Per germline, CDR1 DFQATT and CDR2 SNEGSKA (reference sequence). V lost 5 bases, J lost 4 bases, and 11 bases stayed unmatched. The CDR3 protein is CSASSGTGARYEQYF. CDR3 DNA: TGCAGTGCTTCGTCCGGGACAGGGGCAAGGTACGAGCAGTACTTC.

There are many counts of this clonotype. The chain is built from TRBV30 and TRBJ2-7; no clear D gene. CDR1 and CDR2 (germline): GTSNPN, SVGIG (reference sequence). V was clipped by 3 bases and J by 5 bases, with 11 bases between them. The CDR3 runs 12 residues. Here the CDR3 DNA reads TGTGCCTGGAGCCCCGGTAGGGACGAGCAGTACTTC. Protein sequence: CAWSPGRDEQYF.

This clonotype has a count of ten or more. The chain carries TRBV12-3 or TRBV12-4 and TRBJ2-7, with TRBD1 identical over 9 bases. Trimming removed 3 bases from V and 7 bases from J; junction bases left unmatched: 7. This CDR3 spans 14 amino acids. This chain's CDR3 is CASSFGGQGHEQYF. As DNA, the CDR3 is TGTGCCAGCAGTTTTGGAGGACAGGGGCATGAGCAGTACTTC.

This clonotype was found many times. The chain carries TRBV6-1 and TRBJ2-1; 9 positions agree with TRBD2. Trimming removed 7 bases from V and 7 bases from J; junction bases left unmatched: 11. CDR3 length: 15 amino acids. The germline V gene has CDR1 MNHNS and CDR2 SASEGT. The CDR3 coding sequence is TGTGCCAGCACCCGTAATAGCGGGAGTAGGAATGAGCAGTTCTTC. Its protein is CASTRNSGSRNEQFF.

This clonotype was seen at least ten times. The chain carries TRBV10-3 and TRBJ2-5; 9 bases line up with TRBD2. The length of the CDR3 is 17 residues. Germline V gene lookup returns CDR1 ENHRY and CDR2 SYGVKD. After removal of 0 bases from V and 5 bases from J, the junction contained 10 bases not matched to a gene. CDR3 DNA: TGTGCCATCAGTGAGTCGATTCTAGCGGGAACTGTGGAGACCCAGTACTTC. It yields the protein CAISESILAGTVETQYF.

This clonotype was counted many times. The chain uses TRBV29-1 and TRBJ2-5; no clear D. The length of the CDR3 is 18 residues. V gave up 0 bases and J gave up 0 bases, with 20 bases separating them. Germline assignment: CDR1 SQVTM and CDR2 ANQGSEA. CDR3 bases: TGCAGCGTTGAAGACGGCACTTTTTCATCGGGCCACCAAGAGACCCAGTACTTC. The encoded protein is CSVEDGTFSSGHQETQYF.

This clonotype showed up many times. The rearrangement links TRBV11-3 to TRBJ1-1; D remains unclear. CDR1 and CDR2 (germline): SGHNT, YENEEA. The CDR3 runs 13 residues. Trimming cost V 6 bases and J 1 base, with 9 bases left between them. CDR3 region: CASRSTENTEAFF. The DNA for the CDR3 is TGTGCCAGCAGATCCACAGAGAACACTGAAGCTTTCTTT.

The sample holds many counts of this clonotype. The chain has TRBV30 and TRBJ2-3, with D hard to call. Germline loops: CDR1 GTSNPN, CDR2 SVGIG (reference sequence). There are 11 residues in the CDR3. V shed 4 bases and J shed 6 bases, with 8 bases lying between them. The CDR3 spells CAWTIMDTQYF. The CDR3 nucleotides are TGTGCCTGGACCATAATGGATACGCAGTATTTT.